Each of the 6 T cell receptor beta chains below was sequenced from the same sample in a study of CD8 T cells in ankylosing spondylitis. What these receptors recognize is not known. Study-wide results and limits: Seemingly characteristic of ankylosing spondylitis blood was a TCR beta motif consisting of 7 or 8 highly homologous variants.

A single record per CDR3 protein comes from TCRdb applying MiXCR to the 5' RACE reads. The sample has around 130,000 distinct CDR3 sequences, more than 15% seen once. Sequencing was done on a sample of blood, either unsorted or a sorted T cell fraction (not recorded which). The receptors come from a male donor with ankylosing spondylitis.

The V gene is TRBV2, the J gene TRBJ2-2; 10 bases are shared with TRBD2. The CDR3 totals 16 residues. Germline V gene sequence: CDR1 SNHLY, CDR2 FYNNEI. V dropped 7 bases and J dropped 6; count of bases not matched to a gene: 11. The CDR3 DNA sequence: TGTGCCAGCATCCTACTAGCGGGAAAGGTTGCCGGGGAGCTGTTTTTT. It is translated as CASILLAGKVAGELFF.

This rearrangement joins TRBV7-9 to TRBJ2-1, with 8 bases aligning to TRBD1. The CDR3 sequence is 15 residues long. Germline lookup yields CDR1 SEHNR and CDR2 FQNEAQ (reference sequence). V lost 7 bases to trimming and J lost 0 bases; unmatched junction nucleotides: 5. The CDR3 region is CASTRGRASYNEQFF. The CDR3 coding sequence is TGTGCCAGCACCAGGGGGCGAGCCTCCTACAATGAGCAGTTCTTC.

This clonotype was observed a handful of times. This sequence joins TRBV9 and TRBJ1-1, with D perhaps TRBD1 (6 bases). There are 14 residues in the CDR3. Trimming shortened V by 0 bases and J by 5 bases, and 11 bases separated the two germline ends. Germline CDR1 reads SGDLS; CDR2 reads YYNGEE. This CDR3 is CASSVGGGSTEAFF. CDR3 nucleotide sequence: TGTGCCAGCAGCGTAGGAGGGGGTTCGACTGAAGCTTTCTTT.

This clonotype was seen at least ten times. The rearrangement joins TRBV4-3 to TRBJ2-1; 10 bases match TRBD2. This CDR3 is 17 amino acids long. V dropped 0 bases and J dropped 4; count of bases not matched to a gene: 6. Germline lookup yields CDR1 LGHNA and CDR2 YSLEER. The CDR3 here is CASSQDLLAGAYNEQFF. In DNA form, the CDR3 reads TGCGCCAGCAGCCAAGATCTTCTAGCGGGAGCTTACAATGAGCAGTTCTTC.

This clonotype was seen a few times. CDR3 nucleotides: TGTGCCATCAGTGACGGGATAAGGGGAATCTTCAATGAGCAGTTCTTC. Its translation is CAISDGIRGIFNEQFF. The V and J genes are TRBV10-3 and TRBJ2-1; D may match TRBD1 or TRBD2 (5 bases each). Deletions cut 3 bases from V and 6 bases from J, with 18 bases between. CDR1 and CDR2 from the germline V gene are ENHRY and SYGVKD. The CDR3 sequence is 16 residues long.

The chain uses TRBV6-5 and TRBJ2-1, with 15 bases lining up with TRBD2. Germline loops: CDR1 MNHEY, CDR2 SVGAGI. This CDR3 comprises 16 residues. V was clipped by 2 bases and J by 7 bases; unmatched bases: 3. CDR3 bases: TGTGCCAGCAGTTACGGGACTAGCGGGAGGTTTAATGAGCAGTTCTTC. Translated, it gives CASSYGTSGRFNEQFF.